This TCR beta chain was found in a study of T-cell reconstitution after alpha-beta-depleted transplantation in children. The TCRbeta library was prepared with unique molecular identifiers. Via MiXCR, TCRdb re-called the PCR reads, giving one row per CDR3 protein. The sample carries 600,000 to 700,000 distinct CDR3 sequences, around 16% recorded once. This clonotype was seen at least ten times. The CDR3 length is 15 residues. The V gene's germline CDR1 is MNHEY and CDR2 SVGAGI. V was clipped by 0 bases and J by 4 bases, with 12 bases between them. The V and J genes are TRBV6-5 and TRBJ1-2; possible D gene TRBD1, 5 bases. This clonotype was sampled from a human donor who donated a stem cell graft to a child with acute myeloid leukemia. The material was PBMCs from the stem cell graft donor, obtained from the stem cell graft. The DNA of the CDR3 is TGTGCCAGCAGTTACTCCCCCCAGGGCTCCTATGGCTACACCTTC. Translated, it gives CASSYSPQGSYGYTF.